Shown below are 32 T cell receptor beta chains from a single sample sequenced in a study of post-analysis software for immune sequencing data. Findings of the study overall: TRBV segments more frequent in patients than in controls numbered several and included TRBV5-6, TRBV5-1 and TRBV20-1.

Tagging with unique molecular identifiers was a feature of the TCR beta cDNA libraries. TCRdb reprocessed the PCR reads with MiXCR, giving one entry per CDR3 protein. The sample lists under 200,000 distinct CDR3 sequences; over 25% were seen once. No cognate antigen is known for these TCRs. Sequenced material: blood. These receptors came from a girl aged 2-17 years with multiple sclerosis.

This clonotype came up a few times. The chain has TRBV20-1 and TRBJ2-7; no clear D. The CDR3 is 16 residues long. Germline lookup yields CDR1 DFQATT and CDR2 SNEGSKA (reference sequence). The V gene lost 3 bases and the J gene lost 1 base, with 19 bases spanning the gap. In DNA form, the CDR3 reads TGCAGTGCTAGGCCACTGGTTGGCGGACCGTCCTACGAGCAGTACTTC. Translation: CSARPLVGGPSYEQYF.

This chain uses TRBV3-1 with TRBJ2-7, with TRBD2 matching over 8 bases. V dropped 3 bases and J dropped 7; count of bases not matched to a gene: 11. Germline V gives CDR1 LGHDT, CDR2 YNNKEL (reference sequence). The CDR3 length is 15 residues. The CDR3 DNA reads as TGTGCCAGCAGCCACCCGGGGGGGCCGGAAAATGAGCAGTACTTC. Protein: CASSHPGGPENEQYF.

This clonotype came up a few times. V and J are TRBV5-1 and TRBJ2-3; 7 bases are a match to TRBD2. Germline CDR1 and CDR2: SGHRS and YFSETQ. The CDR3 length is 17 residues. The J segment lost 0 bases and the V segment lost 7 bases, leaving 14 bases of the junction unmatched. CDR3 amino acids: CASATGGTAISTDTQYF. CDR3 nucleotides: TGCGCCAGCGCAACCGGGGGGACGGCCATTAGCACAGATACGCAGTATTTT.

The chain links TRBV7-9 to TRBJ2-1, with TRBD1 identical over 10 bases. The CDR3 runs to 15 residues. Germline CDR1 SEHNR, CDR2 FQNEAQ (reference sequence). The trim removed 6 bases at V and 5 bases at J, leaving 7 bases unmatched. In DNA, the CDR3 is TGTGCCAGCAGTAGCCGGGACAGGGGCCACAATGAGCAGTTCTTC. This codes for CASSSRDRGHNEQFF.

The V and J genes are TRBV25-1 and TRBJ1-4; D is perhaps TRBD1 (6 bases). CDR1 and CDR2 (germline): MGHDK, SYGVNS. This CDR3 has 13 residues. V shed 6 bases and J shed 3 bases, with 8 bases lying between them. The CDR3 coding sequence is TGTGCCAGCAGGGACAGCTCTAATGAAAAACTGTTTTTT. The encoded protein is CASRDSSNEKLFF.

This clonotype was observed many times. CDR3 DNA: TGCAGCGTTGATAGGGGGGGGGCCGGGAATGAGCAGTTCTTC. This translates into CSVDRGGAGNEQFF. The chain joins TRBV29-1 to TRBJ2-1; tentative D call: TRBD2 (7 bases). Trimming removed 3 bases from V and 7 bases from J, with 16 bases in between. The CDR3 has 14 amino acids. Germline lookup yields CDR1 SQVTM and CDR2 ANQGSEA.

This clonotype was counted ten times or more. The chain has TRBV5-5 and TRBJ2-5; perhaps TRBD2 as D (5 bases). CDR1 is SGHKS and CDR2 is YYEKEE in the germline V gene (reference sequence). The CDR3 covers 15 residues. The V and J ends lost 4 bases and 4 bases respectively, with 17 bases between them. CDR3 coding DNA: TGTGCCAGCAGCCCTCAAACGGGGTCCGCAGAGACCCAGTACTTC. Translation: CASSPQTGSAETQYF.

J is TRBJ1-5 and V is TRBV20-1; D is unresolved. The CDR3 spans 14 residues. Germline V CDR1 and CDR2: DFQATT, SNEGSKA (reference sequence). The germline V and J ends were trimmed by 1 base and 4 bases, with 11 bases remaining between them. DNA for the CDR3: TGCAGTGCTAGAGTCGGCGGGGTTAATCAGCCCCAGCATTTT. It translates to CSARVGGVNQPQHF.

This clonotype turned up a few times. The CDR3 sequence is CASSGPLAGFGETQYF. The CDR3 DNA is TGTGCCAGCAGTGGGCCACTAGCGGGATTTGGAGAGACCCAGTACTTC. This rearrangement joins TRBV2 to TRBJ2-5, with 10 bases aligning to TRBD2. The CDR3 extends over 16 amino acids. CDR1 is SNHLY, CDR2 FYNNEI, per germline. Trimming cost V 4 bases and J 4 bases; bases outside gene matches: 9.

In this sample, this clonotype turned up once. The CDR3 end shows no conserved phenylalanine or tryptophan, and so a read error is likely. The CDR3 is CASSLLPGNPRSPLHC. The CDR3 DNA reads as TGTGCCAGCAGCTTACTACCAGGGAACCCTCGTTCACCCCTCCACTGT. This chain joins TRBV7-9 and TRBJ1-6; tentatively, D is TRBD1 (5 bases). Germline V gene sequence: CDR1 SEHNR, CDR2 FQNEAQ (reference sequence). V was cut by 2 bases and J by 9 bases, with 17 bases left in between. The CDR3 sequence is 16 residues long.

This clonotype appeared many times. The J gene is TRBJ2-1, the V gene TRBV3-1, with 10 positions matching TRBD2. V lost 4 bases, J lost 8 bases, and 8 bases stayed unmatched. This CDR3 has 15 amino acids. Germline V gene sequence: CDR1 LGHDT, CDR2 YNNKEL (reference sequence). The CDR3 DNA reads TGTGCCAGCAGCCCTAAGCGGGGGGGCATGTATGAGCAGTTCTTC. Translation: CASSPKRGGMYEQFF.

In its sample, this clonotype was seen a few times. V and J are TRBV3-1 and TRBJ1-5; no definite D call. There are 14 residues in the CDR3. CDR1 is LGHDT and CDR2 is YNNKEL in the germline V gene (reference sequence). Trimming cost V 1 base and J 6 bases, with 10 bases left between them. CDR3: CASSQGLESQPQHF. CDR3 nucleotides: TGTGCCAGCAGCCAAGGCTTGGAATCTCAGCCCCAGCATTTT.

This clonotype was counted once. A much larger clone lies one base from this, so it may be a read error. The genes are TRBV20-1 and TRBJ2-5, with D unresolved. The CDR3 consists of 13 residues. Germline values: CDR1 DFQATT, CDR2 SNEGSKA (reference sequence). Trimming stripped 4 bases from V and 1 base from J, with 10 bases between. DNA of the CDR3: TGCAGTGCTATTGACGGGTTCCAAGAGACCCAGTACTTC. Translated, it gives CSAIDGFQETQYF.

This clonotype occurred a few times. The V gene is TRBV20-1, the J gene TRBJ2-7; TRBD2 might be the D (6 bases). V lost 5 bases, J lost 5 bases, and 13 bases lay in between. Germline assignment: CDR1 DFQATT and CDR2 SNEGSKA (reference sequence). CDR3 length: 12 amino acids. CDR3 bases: TGCAGTGCTCCGTCTCGCGGGGACGAGCAGTACTTC. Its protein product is CSAPSRGDEQYF.

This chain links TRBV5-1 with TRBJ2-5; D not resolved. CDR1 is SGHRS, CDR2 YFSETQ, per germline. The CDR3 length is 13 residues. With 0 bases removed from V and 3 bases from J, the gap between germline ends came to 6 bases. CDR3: CASSLVQKETQYF. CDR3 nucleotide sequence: TGCGCCAGCAGCTTGGTACAGAAAGAGACCCAGTACTTC.

CDR3 in amino acids: CASSAPWGAGETQYF. CDR3 DNA sequence: TGTGCCAGCAGCGCCCCTTGGGGGGCTGGAGAGACCCAGTACTTC. This chain connects TRBV11-2 to TRBJ2-5; D possibly matches TRBD1 or TRBD2 (6 bases each). The CDR3 extends over 15 amino acids. V shed 5 bases and J shed 4 bases, with 17 bases lying between them. The germline V gene has CDR1 SGHAT and CDR2 FQNNGV.

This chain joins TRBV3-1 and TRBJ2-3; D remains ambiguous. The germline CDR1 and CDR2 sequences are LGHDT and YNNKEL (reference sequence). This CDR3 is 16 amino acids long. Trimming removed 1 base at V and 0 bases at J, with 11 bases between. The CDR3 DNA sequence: TGTGCCAGCAGCCAAGGTACCGCGACTAGCACAGATACGCAGTATTTT. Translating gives CASSQGTATSTDTQYF.

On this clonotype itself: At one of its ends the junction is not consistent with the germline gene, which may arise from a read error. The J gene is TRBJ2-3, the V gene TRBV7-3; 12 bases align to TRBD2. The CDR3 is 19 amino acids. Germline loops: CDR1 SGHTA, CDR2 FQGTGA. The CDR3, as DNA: TGTGCCAGCAGCTTATTAGGGGCTAGCGGGGGGGCGTTCGCAGATACGCGGTATTTT. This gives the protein CASSLLGASGGAFADTRYF.

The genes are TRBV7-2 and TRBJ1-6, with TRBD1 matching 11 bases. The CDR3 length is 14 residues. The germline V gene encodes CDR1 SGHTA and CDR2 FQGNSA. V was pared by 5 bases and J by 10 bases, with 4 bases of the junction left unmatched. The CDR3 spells CASSRDRGSSPLHF. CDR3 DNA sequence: TGTGCCAGCAGCCGGGACAGGGGGTCCTCACCCCTCCACTTT.

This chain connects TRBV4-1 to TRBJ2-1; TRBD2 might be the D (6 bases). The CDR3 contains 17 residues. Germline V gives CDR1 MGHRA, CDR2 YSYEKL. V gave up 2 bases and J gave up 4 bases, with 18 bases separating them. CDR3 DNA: TGCGCCAGCAGCCAATCCCCAACGGGAGCTGTGTACAATGAGCAGTTCTTC. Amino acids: CASSQSPTGAVYNEQFF.

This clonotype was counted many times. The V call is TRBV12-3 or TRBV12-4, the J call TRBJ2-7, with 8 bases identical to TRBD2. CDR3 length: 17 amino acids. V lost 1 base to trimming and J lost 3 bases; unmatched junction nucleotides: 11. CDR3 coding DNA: TGTGCCAGCAGTTTAGTCAGCCTAGCGGGCATCTTCTACGAGCAGTACTTC. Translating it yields CASSLVSLAGIFYEQYF.

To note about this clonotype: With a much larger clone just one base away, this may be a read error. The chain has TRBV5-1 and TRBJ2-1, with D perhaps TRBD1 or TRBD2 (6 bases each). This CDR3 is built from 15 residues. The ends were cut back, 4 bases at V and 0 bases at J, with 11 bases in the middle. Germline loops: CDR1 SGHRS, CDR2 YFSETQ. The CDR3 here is CASSPEGGSYNEQFF. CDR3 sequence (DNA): TGCGCCAGCAGCCCGGAGGGGGGCTCCTACAATGAGCAGTTCTTC.

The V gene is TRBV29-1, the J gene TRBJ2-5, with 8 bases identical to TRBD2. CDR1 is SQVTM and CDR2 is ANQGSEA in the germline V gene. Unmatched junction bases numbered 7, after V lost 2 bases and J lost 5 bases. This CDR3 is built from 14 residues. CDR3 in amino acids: CSVELRGGTETQYF. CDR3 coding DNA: TGCAGCGTTGAACTTCGGGGGGGGACGGAGACCCAGTACTTC.

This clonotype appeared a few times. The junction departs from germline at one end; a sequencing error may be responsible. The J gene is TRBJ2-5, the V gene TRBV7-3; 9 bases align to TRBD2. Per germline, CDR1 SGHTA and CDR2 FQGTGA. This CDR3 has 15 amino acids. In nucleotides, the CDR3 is TGTGCCAGCAGCTTAGCGGGGGGGAACCAAGGGACCCAGTACTTC. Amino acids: CASSLAGGNQGTQYF. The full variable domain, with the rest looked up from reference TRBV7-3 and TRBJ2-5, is GAGVSQTPSNKVTEKGKYVELRCDPISGHTALYWYRQSLGQGPEFLIYFQGTGAADDSGLPNDRFFAVRPEGSVSTLKIQRTERGDSAVYLCASSLAGGNQGTQYFGPGTRLLVL.

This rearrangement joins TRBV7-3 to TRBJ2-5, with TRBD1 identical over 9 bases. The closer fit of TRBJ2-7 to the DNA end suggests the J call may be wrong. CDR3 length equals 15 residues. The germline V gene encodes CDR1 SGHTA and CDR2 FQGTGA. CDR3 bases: TGTGCCAGCAGCCCCACGGGGGGACAGGGCTACGAGCAGTACTTC. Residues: CASSPTGGQGYEQYF.

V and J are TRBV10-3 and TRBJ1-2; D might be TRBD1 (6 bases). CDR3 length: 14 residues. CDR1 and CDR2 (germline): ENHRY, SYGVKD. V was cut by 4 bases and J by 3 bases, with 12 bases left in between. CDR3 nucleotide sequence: TGTGCCATCAGTGTTGGAGGGGGGGACTATGGCTACACCTTC. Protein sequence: CAISVGGGDYGYTF.

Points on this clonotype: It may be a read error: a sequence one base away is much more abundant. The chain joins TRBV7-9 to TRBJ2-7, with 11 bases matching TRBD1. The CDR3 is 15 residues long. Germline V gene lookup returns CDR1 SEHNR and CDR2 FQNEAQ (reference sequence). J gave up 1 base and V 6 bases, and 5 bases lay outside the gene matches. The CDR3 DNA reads TGTGCCAGCAGATCGGGACAGGGGGTTTCCTACGAGCAGTACTTC. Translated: CASRSGQGVSYEQYF. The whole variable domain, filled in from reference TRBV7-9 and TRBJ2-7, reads DTGVSQNPRHKITKRGQNVTFRCDPISEHNRLYWYRQTLGQGPEFLTYFQNEAQLEKSRLLSDRFSAERPKGSFSTLEIQRTEQGDSAMYLCASRSGQGVSYEQYFGPGTRLTVT.

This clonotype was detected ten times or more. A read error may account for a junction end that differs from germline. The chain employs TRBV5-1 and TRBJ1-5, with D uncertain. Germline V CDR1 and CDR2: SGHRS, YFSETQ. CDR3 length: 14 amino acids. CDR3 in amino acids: CASSLEGSNQPQHF. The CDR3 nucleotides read TGTGCCAGCAGTTTAGAGGGCTCCAATCAGCCCCAGCATTTT.

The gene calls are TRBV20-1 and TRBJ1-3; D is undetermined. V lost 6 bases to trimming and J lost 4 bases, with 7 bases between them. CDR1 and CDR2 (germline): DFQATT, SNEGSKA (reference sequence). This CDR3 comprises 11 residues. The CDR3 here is CSASFGNTIYF. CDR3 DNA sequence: TGCAGTGCGTCGTTCGGAAACACCATATATTTT.

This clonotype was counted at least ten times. CDR3 in DNA: TGTGCCAGCAGCTTAAAGTCCACCTACGAGCAGTACTTC. Translation gives CASSLKSTYEQYF. J is TRBJ2-7 and V is TRBV7-9; no reliable D call. Trimming shortened V by 2 bases and J by 2 bases, and 7 bases separated the two germline ends. The CDR3 sequence is 13 residues long. CDR1 and CDR2 (germline): SEHNR, FQNEAQ (reference sequence).

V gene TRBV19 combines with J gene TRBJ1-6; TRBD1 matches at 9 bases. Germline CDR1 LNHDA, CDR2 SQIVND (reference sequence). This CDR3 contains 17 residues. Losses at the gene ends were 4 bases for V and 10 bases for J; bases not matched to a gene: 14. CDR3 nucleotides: TGTGCCAGTAGTAGAACAGGGGGCGAGGGTTTTGCCTCACCCCTCCACTTT. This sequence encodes CASSRTGGEGFASPLHF.

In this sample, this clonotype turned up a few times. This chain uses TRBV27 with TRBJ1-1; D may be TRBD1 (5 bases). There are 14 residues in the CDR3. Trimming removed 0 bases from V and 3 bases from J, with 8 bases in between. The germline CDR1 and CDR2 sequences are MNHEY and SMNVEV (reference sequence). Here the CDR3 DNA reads TGTGCCAGCAGTTTATCGGGGGTTTACACTGAAGCTTTCTTT. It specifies CASSLSGVYTEAFF.